A selection of T cell receptor beta chains follows, all from one sample in a study of cytomegalovirus exposure and HLA in healthy donors. The assay was immunoSEQ multiplex PCR, and TCRdb's table has in-frame clones only and misses some. The repertoire holds around 150,000 clones, with roughly four fifths as singletons. Sequencing was performed on PBMCs. Receptors originate from a man aged 18-30 years in good health and CMV-seronegative. CDR3s include the opening cysteine and the closing phenylalanine or tryptophan. The D gene is left open where the match is weak. Not every row has a clone size; where given, it reads once, few, many or a size class.

d_gene	abundance	j_gene	v_gene	CDR3aa	CDR3nt
NA	NA	TRBJ1-2	TRBV28	CASGQGYTF	TGTGCCAGCGGCCAGGGCTACACCTTC
TRBD2	once	TRBJ2-7	TRBV29-1	CSVGAFGKGLNYEQYF	TGCAGCGTTGGGGCTTTTGGGAAGGGACTAAATTACGAGCAGTACTTC
TRBD1	NA	TRBJ2-5	TRBV2	CASTLQGGTQYF	TGTGCCAGCACTTTACAGGGGGGGACCCAGTACTTC
TRBD1	NA	TRBJ1-1	TRBV18	CASSPSGTGGYEAFF	TGTGCCAGCTCACCTTCCGGGACAGGGGGTTATGAAGCTTTCTTT
TRBD2	once	TRBJ2-1	TRBV28	CASSKGGLAHEQFF	TGTGCCAGCAGTAAGGGGGGACTAGCTCATGAGCAGTTCTTC
TRBD1	NA	TRBJ2-5	TRBV10-3	CAISDPPDRGFETQYF	TGTGCCATCAGCGATCCGCCGGACAGGGGGTTCGAGACCCAGTACTTC
TRBD2	once	TRBJ2-1	TRBV9	CASSVGGSNEQFF	TGTGCCAGCAGCGTAGGCGGGAGCAATGAGCAGTTCTTC
NA	NA	TRBJ2-5	TRBV5-4	CASSSKQVAAETQYF	TGTGCCAGCAGCTCGAAACAGGTAGCGGCAGAGACCCAGTACTTC
NA	NA	TRBJ2-7	TRBV10-2	CASRRRADTYEQYF	TGCGCCAGCAGGAGGAGGGCTGATACCTACGAGCAGTACTTC
NA	NA	TRBJ1-2	TRBV10-2	CASSEEDYGYTF	TGCGCCAGCAGTGAAGAGGACTATGGCTACACCTTC
NA	NA	TRBJ1-1	TRBV4-1	CASSQGSGSEAFF	TGCGCCAGCAGCCAGGGGTCGGGGAGTGAAGCTTTCTTT
TRBD1	NA	TRBJ2-5	TRBV7-9	CASDRDLETQYF	TGTGCCAGCGACAGGGATTTAGAGACCCAGTACTTC
TRBD1	once	TRBJ1-2	TRBV6-5	CASRSRGFNYGYTF	TGTGCCAGCAGAAGCAGGGGGTTTAACTATGGCTACACCTTC
NA	NA	TRBJ2-1	TRBV4-3	CASSQDIGKSRREQFF	TGCGCCAGCAGCCAAGATATCGGGAAGAGCAGACGTGAGCAGTTCTTC
NA	NA	TRBJ1-1	TRBV7-2	CASSLAGVNTEAFF	TGTGCCAGCAGCTTAGCGGGAGTGAACACTGAAGCTTTCTTT
TRBD1	NA	TRBJ2-3	TRBV7-9	CSSSPWTQGALDTQYF	TGTTCCAGCAGCCCGTGGACACAGGGGGCGTTAGATACGCAGTATTTT
TRBD1	few	TRBJ1-5	TRBV30	CAWSGQGGQPQHF	TGTGCCTGGAGTGGACAGGGGGGTCAGCCCCAGCATTTT
NA	few	TRBJ2-1	TRBV5-4	CASNPSGNEQFF	TGTGCCAGCAATCCCAGCGGGAATGAGCAGTTCTTC
TRBD1	NA	TRBJ2-7	TRBV9	CASSPASGQGGSEQYF	TGTGCCAGCAGCCCCGCCTCGGGACAGGGAGGGTCCGAGCAGTACTTC
NA	NA	TRBJ1-5	TRBV30	CVWSRAYSNQPQHF	TGTGTCTGGAGTCGAGCATATAGCAATCAGCCCCAGCATTTT
TRBD2	NA	TRBJ2-5	TRBV5-1	CASSLRLAGVETQYF	TGCGCCAGCAGCTTGAGACTAGCGGGAGTAGAGACCCAGTACTTC
NA	NA	TRBJ1-2	TRBV7-2	CASSLARQHGYTF	TGTGCCAGCAGCTTAGCGAGGCAGCATGGCTACACCTTC
NA	NA	TRBJ2-2	TRBV28	CASTILNGELFF	TGTGCCAGCACTATATTAAACGGGGAGCTGTTTTTT
TRBD2	NA	TRBJ2-7	TRBV5-1	CASSSGLAGGEQYF	TGCGCCAGCAGCTCTGGACTAGCGGGAGGCGAGCAGTACTTC
TRBD2	NA	TRBJ2-1	TRBV2	CASKASGSNEQFF	TGTGCCAGCAAGGCTAGCGGGAGCAATGAGCAGTTCTTC
NA	NA	TRBJ1-2	TRBV7-2	CASSPGVGYTF	TGTGCCAGCAGCCCAGGGGTCGGCTACACCTTC
TRBD1	NA	TRBJ2-5	TRBV9	CASTPAGQGGETQYF	TGTGCCAGCACCCCGGCCGGACAGGGGGGGGAGACCCAGTACTTC
TRBD1	NA	TRBJ1-1	TRBV18	CASSPQEGSAGQGFTEAFF	TGTGCCAGCTCACCACAAGAGGGGAGCGCGGGACAGGGATTCACTGAAGCTTTCTTT
NA	NA	TRBJ2-7	TRBV27	CASSLSHQGYEQYF	TGTGCCAGCAGTTTATCCCACCAGGGTTACGAGCAGTACTTC
TRBD2	NA	TRBJ2-7	TRBV7-2	CASSLGAGAGNEQYF	TGTGCCAGCAGCTTAGGGGCGGGAGCAGGGAACGAGCAGTACTTC
TRBD1	few	TRBJ2-7	TRBV7-9	CASSPTGPGSYEQYF	TGTGCCAGCAGCCCGACAGGGCCGGGATCCTACGAGCAGTACTTC
NA	NA	TRBJ2-7	TRBV28	CASSLIYSYEQYF	TGTGCCAGCAGTTTGATCTACTCCTACGAGCAGTACTTC
NA	few	TRBJ2-3	TRBV27	CASSLSPTGEGTDTQYF	TGTGCCAGCAGTTTATCCCCAACGGGAGAGGGGACAGATACGCAGTATTTT
TRBD1	NA	TRBJ2-1	TRBV9	CASSVGGTGVNEQFF	TGTGCCAGCAGCGTAGGAGGGACAGGAGTCAATGAGCAGTTCTTC
TRBD2	NA	TRBJ2-3	TRBV5-1	CASSLTSGITDTQYF	TGCGCCAGCAGCTTGACCAGCGGGATCACAGATACGCAGTATTTT
NA	NA	TRBJ2-3	TRBV27	CASSLMRNITDTQYF	TGCGCCAGCAGTTTAATGCGGAACATCACAGATACGCAGTATTTT
NA	NA	TRBJ2-7	TRBV6-5	CASSYSTGALSYEQYF	TGTGCCAGCAGTTACTCAACGGGAGCCCTCTCCTACGAGCAGTACTTC
NA	NA	TRBJ2-1	TRBV27	CASSTSFEDQKFF	TGTGCCAGCAGCACCTCATTCGAGGATCAAAAGTTCTTC
NA	NA	TRBJ2-2	TRBV6-6	CASSPRLDPGELFF	TGTGCCAGCAGCCCCCGACTAGACCCCGGGGAGCTGTTTTTT
NA	NA	TRBJ2-7	TRBV28	CASWAIENEQYF	TGTGCCAGCTGGGCAATCGAGAACGAGCAGTACTTC
TRBD1	NA	TRBJ2-1	TRBV6-5	CASSYSTGGGEQFF	TGTGCCAGCAGTTACTCGACAGGGGGGGGTGAGCAGTTCTTC
NA	NA	TRBJ1-5	TRBV6-5	CASSYLRGQPQHF	TGTGCCAGCAGTTACTTACGGGGGCAGCCCCAGCATTTT
NA	NA	TRBJ1-1	TRBV7-9	CASSLGAGAEAFF	TGTGCCAGCAGCTTAGGTGCGGGGGCTGAAGCTTTCTTT
TRBD2	NA	TRBJ2-3	TRBV12-5	CASGLTPGLAEGTDTQYF	TGTGCTAGTGGTCTAACCCCGGGACTAGCGGAAGGAACAGATACGCAGTATTTT
NA	NA	TRBJ1-1	TRBV30	CAWSRGAGKNTEAFF	TGTGCCTGGAGTCGGGGGGCCGGGAAAAACACTGAAGCTTTCTTT
TRBD1	NA	TRBJ1-3	TRBV19	CASRGTGSGNTIYF	TGTGCCAGCCGGGGGACAGGCTCTGGAAACACCATATATTTT
NA	NA	TRBJ2-3	TRBV6-1	CASSEGGGDTQYF	TGTGCCAGCAGTGAAGGAGGGGGAGATACGCAGTATTTT
TRBD1	NA	TRBJ2-2	TRBV5-1	CASSPRAGGNTGELFF	TGCGCCAGCAGCCCCCGGGCAGGGGGGAACACCGGGGAGCTGTTTTTT
TRBD2	once	TRBJ2-1	TRBV29-1	CSVGGRASQNEQFF	TGCAGCGTCGGTGGGAGGGCCTCCCAGAATGAGCAGTTCTTC
NA	NA	TRBJ1-2	TRBV5-4	CASSLDPLSYGYTF	TGTGCCAGCAGCTTGGATCCGTTATCCTATGGCTACACCTTC
TRBD1	NA	TRBJ2-7	TRBV14	CASSWGQGDSYEQYF	TGTGCCAGCAGCTGGGGACAGGGGGATTCCTACGAGCAGTACTTC
NA	NA	TRBJ2-7	TRBV6-1	CASSEALDYEQYF	TGTGCCAGCAGTGAAGCGCTAGACTACGAGCAGTACTTC
NA	once	TRBJ2-7	TRBV11-2	CASRFHAGDYEQYF	TGTGCCAGCAGGTTTCACGCCGGGGACTACGAGCAGTACTTC
TRBD1	NA	TRBJ2-7	TRBV5-1	CASSLEQGAYVGSYEQYF	TGCGCCAGCAGCTTGGAACAGGGGGCCTACGTCGGCTCCTACGAGCAGTACTTC
TRBD2	NA	TRBJ2-1	TRBV7-2	CASSLARGDEQFF	TGTGCCAGCAGCTTAGCGCGGGGGGATGAGCAGTTCTTC
TRBD2	NA	TRBJ2-4	TRBV10-1	CASSDGGSAAKNIQYF	TGCGCCAGCAGTGATGGCGGGAGTGCAGCCAAAAACATTCAGTACTTC